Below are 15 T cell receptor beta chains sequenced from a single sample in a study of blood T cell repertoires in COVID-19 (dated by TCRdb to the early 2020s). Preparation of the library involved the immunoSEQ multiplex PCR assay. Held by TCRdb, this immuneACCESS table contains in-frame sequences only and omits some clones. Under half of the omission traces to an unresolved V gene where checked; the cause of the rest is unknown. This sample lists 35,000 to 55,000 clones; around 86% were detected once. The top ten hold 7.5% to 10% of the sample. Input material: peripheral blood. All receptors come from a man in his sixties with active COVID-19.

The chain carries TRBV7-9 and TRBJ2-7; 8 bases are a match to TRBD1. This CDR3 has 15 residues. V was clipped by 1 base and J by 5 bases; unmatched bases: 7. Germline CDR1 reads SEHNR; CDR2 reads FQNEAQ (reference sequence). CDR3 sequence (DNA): TGTGCCAGCAGCTTAGATACAGGGGGTATCGACGAGCAGTACTTC. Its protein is CASSLDTGGIDEQYF.

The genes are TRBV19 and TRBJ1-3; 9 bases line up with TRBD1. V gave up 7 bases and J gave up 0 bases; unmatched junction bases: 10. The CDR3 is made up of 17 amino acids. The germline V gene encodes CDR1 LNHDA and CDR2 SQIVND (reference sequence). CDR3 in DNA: TGTGCCAGTATACCGGGACAGGGTTCCGTCTCTGGAAACACCATATATTTT. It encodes CASIPGQGSVSGNTIYF.

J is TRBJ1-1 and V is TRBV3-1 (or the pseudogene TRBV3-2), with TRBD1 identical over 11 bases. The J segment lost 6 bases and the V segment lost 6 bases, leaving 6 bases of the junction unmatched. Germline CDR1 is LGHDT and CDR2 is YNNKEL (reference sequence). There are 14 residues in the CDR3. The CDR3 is CASSQRDRGSEAFF. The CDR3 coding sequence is TGTGCCAGCAGTCAAAGGGACAGGGGGTCTGAAGCTTTCTTT.

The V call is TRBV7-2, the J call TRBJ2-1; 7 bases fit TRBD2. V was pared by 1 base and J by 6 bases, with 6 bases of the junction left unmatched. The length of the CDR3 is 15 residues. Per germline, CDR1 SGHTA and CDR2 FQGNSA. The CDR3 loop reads CASSLVAGVGNEQFF. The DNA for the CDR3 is TGTGCCAGCAGCTTAGTTGCGGGAGTGGGCAATGAGCAGTTCTTC.

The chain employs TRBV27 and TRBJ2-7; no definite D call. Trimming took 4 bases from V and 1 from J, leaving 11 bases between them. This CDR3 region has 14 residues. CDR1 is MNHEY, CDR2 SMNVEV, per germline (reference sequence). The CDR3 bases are TGTGCCAGCAGTTCTACCCTTATATCCTACGAGCAGTACTTC. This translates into CASSSTLISYEQYF.

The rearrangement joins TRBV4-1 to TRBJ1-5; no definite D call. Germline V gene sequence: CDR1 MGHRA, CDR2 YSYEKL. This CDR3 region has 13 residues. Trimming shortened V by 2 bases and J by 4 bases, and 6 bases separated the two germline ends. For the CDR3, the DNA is TGCGCCAGCAGCCAATGGGAGAATCAGCCCCAGCATTTT. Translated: CASSQWENQPQHF.

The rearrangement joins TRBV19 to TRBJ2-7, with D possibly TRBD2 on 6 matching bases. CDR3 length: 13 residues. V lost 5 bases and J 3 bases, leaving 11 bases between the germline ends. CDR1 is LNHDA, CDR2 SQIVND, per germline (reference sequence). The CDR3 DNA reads TGTGCCAGTAGTGGGAGGCAGAACTACGAGCAGTACTTC. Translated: CASSGRQNYEQYF.

The CDR3 DNA follows: TGTGCCAGCAGCCAAGTATGGTTAGCGACTTCCCTCGACAATGAGCAGTTCTTC. This encodes CASSQVWLATSLDNEQFF. The chain recombines TRBV3-1 (or the pseudogene TRBV3-2) with TRBJ2-1; D is perhaps TRBD2 (5 bases). CDR1 and CDR2 from the germline V gene are LGHDT and YNNKEL (reference sequence). There are 18 residues in the CDR3. The ends were cut back, 1 base at V and 5 bases at J, with 21 bases in the middle.

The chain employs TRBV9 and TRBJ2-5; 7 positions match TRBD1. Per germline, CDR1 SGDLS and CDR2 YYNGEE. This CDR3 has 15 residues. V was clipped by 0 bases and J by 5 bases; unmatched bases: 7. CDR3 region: CASSVVVGGGETQYF. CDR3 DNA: TGTGCCAGCAGCGTAGTAGTAGGGGGCGGCGAGACCCAGTACTTC.

The CDR3 DNA sequence: TGCGCCAGCAGCCCTCAGGGAGGAAGGAACACCGGGGAGCTGTTTTTT. It encodes CASSPQGGRNTGELFF. The chain is built from TRBV5-1 and TRBJ2-2; possibly TRBD2 for D (6 bases). Per germline, CDR1 SGHRS and CDR2 YFSETQ. This CDR3 comprises 16 residues. The V gene lost 4 bases and the J gene lost 1 base, with 14 bases spanning the gap.

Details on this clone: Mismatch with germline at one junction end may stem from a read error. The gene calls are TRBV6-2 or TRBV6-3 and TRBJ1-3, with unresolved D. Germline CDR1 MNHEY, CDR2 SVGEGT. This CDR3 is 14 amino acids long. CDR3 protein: CASSYDNSGSTIYF. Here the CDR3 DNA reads TGTGCCAGCAGTTACGACAACTCTGGAAGCACCATATATTTT.

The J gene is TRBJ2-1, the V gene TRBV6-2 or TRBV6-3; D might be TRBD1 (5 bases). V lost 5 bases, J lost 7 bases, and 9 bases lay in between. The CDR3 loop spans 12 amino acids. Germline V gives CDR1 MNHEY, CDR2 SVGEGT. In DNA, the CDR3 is TGTGCCAGCAGTACCTCAGGGAATGAGCAGTTCTTC. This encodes CASSTSGNEQFF.

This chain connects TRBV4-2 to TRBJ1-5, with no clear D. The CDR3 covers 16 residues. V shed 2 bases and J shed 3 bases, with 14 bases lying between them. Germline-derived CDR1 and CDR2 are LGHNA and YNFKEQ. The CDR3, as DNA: TGTGCCAGCAGCCAACTTGCTTCAGGTACCAATCAGCCCCAGCATTTT. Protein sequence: CASSQLASGTNQPQHF.

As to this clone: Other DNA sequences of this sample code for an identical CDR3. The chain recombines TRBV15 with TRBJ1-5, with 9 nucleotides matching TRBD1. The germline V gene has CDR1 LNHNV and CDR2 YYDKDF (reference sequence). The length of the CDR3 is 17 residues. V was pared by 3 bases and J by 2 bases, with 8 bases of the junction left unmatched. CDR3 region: CATSRRTGVGGNQPQHF. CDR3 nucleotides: TGTGCCACCAGCAGGAGGACAGGGGTTGGGGGCAATCAGCCCCAGCATTTT.

The CDR3 here is CASRGVGQASSYEQYF. The CDR3 bases are TGTGCCAGCAGAGGCGTCGGACAGGCAAGCTCCTACGAGCAGTACTTC. This rearrangement joins TRBV27 to TRBJ2-7, with 7 bases matching TRBD1. V gave up 6 bases and J gave up 0 bases; unmatched junction bases: 11. The CDR3 extends over 16 amino acids. Germline V CDR1 and CDR2: MNHEY, SMNVEV (reference sequence).